Each of the 30 T cell receptor beta chains below was sequenced from the same sample in a study of blood T cell repertoires in COVID-19. Clones were read by immunoSEQ multiplex PCR, and TCRdb kept only the in-frame ones, dropping some. The repertoire holds tens of thousands of clones, with 78% as singletons. The sample was PBMCs or T cells enriched from blood (not recorded which). All receptors come from a woman between 45 and 65 years old with acute COVID-19.

The chain uses TRBV3-1 (or the pseudogene TRBV3-2) and TRBJ1-4; a weak D match, TRBD1 (5 bases). V gave up 2 bases and J gave up 3 bases, with 13 bases separating them. The CDR3 covers 16 residues. The germline V gene encodes CDR1 LGHDT and CDR2 YNNKEL (reference sequence). The CDR3 nucleotides are TGTGCCAGCAGCCAAATTGCCGCAGGGTCTAATGAAAAACTGTTTTTT. This encodes CASSQIAAGSNEKLFF.

The chain is built from TRBV18 and TRBJ1-5; 10 bases are a match to TRBD1. Unmatched junction bases numbered 2, after V lost 4 bases and J lost 2 bases. The CDR3 is 15 residues long. From germline, CDR1 is KGHSH and CDR2 LQKENI. The CDR3 loop reads CASSRDRGRNQPQHF. For the CDR3, the DNA is TGTGCCAGCTCACGGGACAGGGGTCGCAATCAGCCCCAGCATTTT.

The rearrangement uses TRBV2 and TRBJ1-5, with D maybe TRBD1 (6 bases). The V end was cut by 7 bases, the J end by 7 bases, with 11 bases between. The germline V gene has CDR1 SNHLY and CDR2 FYNNEI. This CDR3 has 12 residues. The CDR3 is CASTQTGQPQHF. The CDR3 nucleotides read TGTGCCAGCACCCAAACAGGGCAGCCCCAGCATTTT.

This sequence joins TRBV3-1 (or the pseudogene TRBV3-2) and TRBJ1-1, with a tentative D call TRBD1 (5 bases). This CDR3 has 13 residues. V gave up 6 bases and J gave up 6 bases, with 14 bases separating them. CDR1 and CDR2 from the germline V gene are LGHDT and YNNKEL (reference sequence). CDR3 DNA sequence: TGTGCCAGCAGTCCTAGGGGAATTTCTGAAGCTTTCTTT. It translates to CASSPRGISEAFF.

This clone has a single count. The CDR3 is CAISERTGAENTEAFF. The CDR3 nucleotides read TGTGCCATCAGTGAAAGGACAGGGGCGGAGAACACTGAAGCTTTCTTT. The chain couples TRBV10-3 to TRBJ1-1, with 9 bases aligning to TRBD1. The ends lost 3 bases at V and 1 base at J; junction bases unmatched: 6. This CDR3 has 16 residues. Germline V lookup: CDR1 ENHRY, CDR2 SYGVKD.

The chain has TRBV3-1 (or the pseudogene TRBV3-2) and TRBJ1-5; TRBD1 aligns across 8 bases. V gave up 4 bases and J gave up 5 bases; unmatched junction bases: 10. The CDR3 runs 16 residues. CDR1 is LGHDT, CDR2 YNNKEL, per germline (reference sequence). The CDR3 loop is CASSPNFGQGHQPQHF. CDR3 DNA: TGTGCCAGCAGCCCGAACTTCGGACAGGGTCATCAGCCCCAGCATTTT.

The chain recombines TRBV2 with TRBJ2-5; D not resolved. This CDR3 contains 13 residues. Germline V gene lookup returns CDR1 SNHLY and CDR2 FYNNEI. Deletions cut 7 bases from V and 7 bases from J, with 16 bases between. DNA of the CDR3: TGTGCCAGCAACGGCTCCCCCGGCGGGACCCAGTACTTC. It yields the protein CASNGSPGGTQYF.

V is TRBV13 and J is TRBJ1-1, with 8 bases matching TRBD1. The length of the CDR3 is 16 residues. The ends lost 5 bases at V and 3 bases at J; junction bases unmatched: 11. Germline V gene data show CDR1 as PRHDT and CDR2 as FYEKMQ (reference sequence). CDR3 DNA sequence: TGTGCCAGCAGCCCACAGGGGGGTTTATACGACACTGAAGCTTTCTTT. As protein: CASSPQGGLYDTEAFF. Together with reference TRBV13 and TRBJ1-1, the CDR3 gives the full variable domain: AAGVIQSPRHLIKEKRETATLKCYPIPRHDTVYWYQQGPGQDPQFLISFYEKMQSDKGSIPDRFSAQQFSDYHSELNMSSLELGDSALYFCASSPQGGLYDTEAFFGQGTRLTVV.

The V gene is TRBV10-2, the J gene TRBJ1-3; 8 positions agree with TRBD1. V lost 0 bases to trimming and J lost 3 bases; unmatched junction nucleotides: 4. The length of the CDR3 is 16 residues. Germline CDR1 WSHSY, CDR2 SAAADI. For the CDR3, the DNA is TGCGCCAGCAGTGAGTCGCACAGGGGGAGTGGAAACACCATATATTTT. Amino acids: CASSESHRGSGNTIYF.

This chain uses TRBV18 with TRBJ1-3; perhaps TRBD1 as D (5 bases). The CDR3 length is 14 residues. Trimming cost V 5 bases and J 8 bases, with 16 bases left between them. Looked up from germline, CDR1 is KGHSH and CDR2 is LQKENI. The CDR3 bases are TGTGCCAGCTCAAGGTTGCAGGGCCCGGACACCATATATTTT. Its protein is CASSRLQGPDTIYF. Supplemented by reference TRBV18 and TRBJ1-3, the full variable domain reads NAGVMQNPRHLVRRRGQEARLRCSPMKGHSHVYWYRQLPEEGLKFMVYLQKENIIDESGMPKERFSAEFPKEGPSILRIQQVVRGDSAAYFCASSRLQGPDTIYFGEGSWLTVV.

This rearrangement joins TRBV30 to TRBJ1-1; D is perhaps TRBD1 (6 bases). CDR1 is GTSNPN and CDR2 is SVGIG in the germline V gene (reference sequence). V shed 3 bases and J shed 6 bases, with 11 bases lying between them. This CDR3 has 12 residues. CDR3 protein: CAWSGQRAEAFF. CDR3 in DNA: TGTGCCTGGAGCGGACAGAGGGCTGAAGCTTTCTTT.

The genes are TRBV7-8 and TRBJ2-3, with TRBD2 identical over 8 bases. CDR3 length equals 14 residues. In germline, CDR1 is SGHVS, CDR2 FQNEAQ. Unmatched junction bases numbered 10, after V lost 10 bases and J lost 4 bases. The CDR3 here is CATAWAGGSDTQYF. In DNA form, the CDR3 reads TGTGCCACCGCGTGGGCGGGGGGTTCAGATACGCAGTATTTT.

The V call is TRBV7-3, the J call TRBJ1-6, with 7 bases lining up with TRBD1. Germline values: CDR1 SGHTA, CDR2 FQGTGA. The ends lost 8 bases at V and 8 bases at J; junction bases unmatched: 6. The CDR3 loop spans 13 amino acids. CDR3 protein: CASRDSLDSPLHF. The CDR3 DNA reads TGTGCCAGCCGGGACAGCCTTGATTCACCCCTCCACTTT.

The V call is TRBV2, the J call TRBJ2-5, with TRBD2 matching 7 bases. V lost 5 bases and J lost 2; bases outside the gene matches: 8. The CDR3 runs to 15 residues. Germline V gives CDR1 SNHLY, CDR2 FYNNEI. CDR3 sequence: CASSPDGGLQETQYF. As DNA, the CDR3 is TGTGCCAGCAGTCCCGACGGGGGGTTACAAGAGACCCAGTACTTC.

V and J are TRBV9 and TRBJ2-1; D remains ambiguous. Germline V gene sequence: CDR1 SGDLS, CDR2 YYNGEE. The CDR3 contains 12 residues. With 4 bases removed from V and 1 base from J, the gap between germline ends came to 3 bases. CDR3 protein: CASSLSYNEQFF. CDR3 in DNA: TGTGCCAGCAGCCTATCCTACAATGAGCAGTTCTTC.

V and J are TRBV12-3 or TRBV12-4 and TRBJ2-2; D uncertain. The V gene lost 9 bases and the J gene lost 2 bases, with 10 bases spanning the gap. This CDR3 has 13 residues. CDR3: CASSGHNTGELFF. The DNA for the CDR3 is TGTGCCAGTTCCGGTCACAACACCGGGGAGCTGTTTTTT.

The chain has TRBV18 and TRBJ1-3; tentatively, D is TRBD1 (5 bases). V was trimmed by 3 bases and J by 4 bases, leaving 10 bases between them. The CDR3 extends over 14 amino acids. Germline V gene lookup returns CDR1 KGHSH and CDR2 LQKENI. As DNA, the CDR3 is TGTGCCAGCTCACCTAGCGGGACGGGAAACACCATATATTTT. Residues: CASSPSGTGNTIYF. The variable domain in full, with the rest retrieved from reference TRBV18 and TRBJ1-3, is NAGVMQNPRHLVRRRGQEARLRCSPMKGHSHVYWYRQLPEEGLKFMVYLQKENIIDESGMPKERFSAEFPKEGPSILRIQQVVRGDSAAYFCASSPSGTGNTIYFGEGSWLTVV.

The gene calls are TRBV6-6 and TRBJ1-5; no definite D call. Trimming shortened V by 5 bases and J by 2 bases, and 16 bases separated the two germline ends. Germline loops: CDR1 MNHNY, CDR2 SVGAGI (reference sequence). The CDR3 is 16 amino acids. CDR3 sequence (DNA): TGTGCCAGCAGTCGAATCCAAGGCGGTCGCAATCAGCCCCAGCATTTT. Translation gives CASSRIQGGRNQPQHF.

The CDR3 sequence: CASRPTGKDGYTF. CDR3 nucleotides: TGTGCCAGCAGACCGACAGGGAAAGATGGCTACACCTTC. The chain combines TRBV28 with TRBJ1-2; 7 nucleotides agree with TRBD1. Germline CDR1 and CDR2: MDHEN and SYDVKM. V shed 6 bases, J shed 6 bases, and the junction held 7 bases outside the gene matches. CDR3 length equals 13 residues.

V and J are TRBV19 and TRBJ2-5; 9 positions match TRBD1. Germline V gene sequence: CDR1 LNHDA, CDR2 SQIVND (reference sequence). The J segment lost 1 base and the V segment lost 6 bases, leaving 21 bases of the junction unmatched. The CDR3 loop spans 20 amino acids. The CDR3 region is CASRTKGVVSGQGGQETQYF. The CDR3 DNA is TGTGCCAGTAGAACTAAAGGGGTAGTTTCGGGACAGGGCGGCCAAGAGACCCAGTACTTC.

The chain recombines TRBV5-6 with TRBJ1-2; maybe TRBD1 (5 bases). Trimming pared 3 bases from V and 1 base from J, leaving 16 bases between. The CDR3 length is 16 residues. CDR1 and CDR2 from the germline V gene are SGHDT and YYEEEE. CDR3 in amino acids: CASSSSLLTDNYGYTF. The CDR3 DNA reads TGTGCCAGCAGCTCCTCGCTCCTGACAGATAACTATGGCTACACCTTC.

The chain employs TRBV14 and TRBJ1-6; tentative D call: TRBD1 (6 bases). Germline V gives CDR1 SGHDN, CDR2 FVKESK. V lost 1 base and J 7 bases, leaving 8 bases between the germline ends. The CDR3 runs 14 residues. This chain's CDR3 is CASSQVTGNSPLHF. DNA for the CDR3: TGTGCCAGCAGCCAAGTAACAGGGAATTCACCCCTCCACTTT.

This clone came up once. The chain employs TRBV27 and TRBJ1-1; TRBD1 matches 7 bases. CDR3 length equals 15 residues. Germline V gene data show CDR1 as MNHEY and CDR2 as SMNVEV (reference sequence). V lost 5 bases and J lost 4; bases outside the gene matches: 10. In DNA form, the CDR3 reads TGTGCCAGCAGTGCCCGACAGGGACGGGTCACTGAAGCTTTCTTT. Residues: CASSARQGRVTEAFF.

The gene calls are TRBV13 and TRBJ2-5, with TRBD1 matching over 7 bases. Trimming took 1 base from V and 5 from J; bases not matched to a gene: 7. The CDR3 runs to 15 residues. Germline V gene lookup returns CDR1 PRHDT and CDR2 FYEKMQ (reference sequence). The DNA for the CDR3 is TGTGCCAGCAGCTTAGAGACAGGGTCGGGGGAGACCCAGTACTTC. As protein: CASSLETGSGETQYF.

CDR3 residues: CASSLGSSGANVLTF. The CDR3 DNA is TGTGCCAGCAGCTTAGGGAGCTCTGGGGCCAACGTCCTGACTTTC. J is TRBJ2-6 and V is TRBV11-3, with D hard to call. Deletions cut 1 base from V and 0 bases from J, with 4 bases between. The CDR3 has 15 amino acids. Germline V lookup: CDR1 SGHNT, CDR2 YENEEA.

The chain recombines TRBV3-1 (or the pseudogene TRBV3-2) with TRBJ1-2, with a possible D match to TRBD1 (5 bases). The CDR3 length is 15 residues. V was shortened by 0 bases and J by 2 bases, with 10 bases between the two germline ends. Germline V gives CDR1 LGHDT, CDR2 YNNKEL (reference sequence). The CDR3 DNA reads as TGTGCCAGCAGCCAAGATTCGCGGGGGAACTATGGCTACACCTTC. Its translation is CASSQDSRGNYGYTF.

The genes are TRBV2 and TRBJ1-5; D is undetermined. Germline CDR1 reads SNHLY; CDR2 reads FYNNEI. V was shortened by 4 bases and J by 2 bases, with 12 bases between the two germline ends. The CDR3 runs to 15 residues. For the CDR3, the DNA is TGTGCCAGCAGTGCCCTCCGGGGAGGCAATCAGCCCCAGCATTTT. Encoded protein: CASSALRGGNQPQHF.

The chain couples TRBV5-1 to TRBJ2-3; 9 bases map to TRBD2. Germline trimming cut 0 bases from V and 5 bases from J; bases unmatched to any gene: 7. CDR3 length: 16 residues. Germline CDR1 and CDR2: SGHRS and YFSETQ. DNA of the CDR3: TGCGCCAGCAGCTTGGGGCGGCGGGGGGGCGGAGATACGCAGTATTTT. It encodes CASSLGRRGGGDTQYF.

There are a few counts of this clone. V usage is TRBV7-3 and J usage is TRBJ1-1, with TRBD1 identical over 7 bases. J gave up 8 bases and V 3 bases, and 6 bases lay outside the gene matches. CDR3 length: 13 amino acids. The germline V gene encodes CDR1 SGHTA and CDR2 FQGTGA. CDR3 bases: TGTGCCAGCAGCTTTGGGACAGATGAGGAAGCTTTCTTT. Encoded protein: CASSFGTDEEAFF.

The gene calls are TRBV2 and TRBJ2-7, with TRBD2 as a possible D gene (6 bases). Between the trimmed V and J ends, which lost 0 bases and 3 bases, there was a span of 15 bases. This CDR3 spans 16 amino acids. Germline V gene data show CDR1 as SNHLY and CDR2 as FYNNEI. DNA of the CDR3: TGTGCCAGCAGTGAAGCGGGGGGAAACTGGGGCTACGAGCAGTACTTC. Its protein is CASSEAGGNWGYEQYF.